These 12 T cell receptor beta chains share one sample of origin, sequenced in a study of healthy donors' naive CD4 and CD8 T cells. TCR libraries were built from about 500 ng of total RNA by linear amplification. One entry per CDR3 protein, called by TCRdb with MiXCR from the reads. Among approximately 200,000 distinct CDR3 sequences, 65% to 80% were seen once, and the ten largest hold around 2%. Sequenced input: naive CD4+ and CD8+ T cells sorted from blood, pooled from several donors. The receptor set was obtained from a pool of human donors in good health; the sample pools cells from several healthy donors.

The chain joins TRBV29-1 to TRBJ2-3; D is unresolved. V lost 1 base and J 2 bases, leaving 10 bases between the germline ends. CDR3 length equals 14 residues. The V gene's germline CDR1 is SQVTM and CDR2 ANQGSEA. The CDR3 DNA reads as TGCAGCGTTGAAGGGGTCGGAGTCACAGATACGCAGTATTTT. Translation: CSVEGVGVTDTQYF.

This clonotype was seen only a few times. V and J are TRBV6-5 and TRBJ1-6; D gene uncertain. CDR1 and CDR2 from the germline V gene are MNHEY and SVGAGI. Trimming left V 6 bases short and J 8 bases short, with 17 bases between. This CDR3 contains 15 residues. CDR3 coding DNA: TGTGCCAGCAGGCGACGGGCCCCCTACGATTCACCCCTCCACTTT. Translating it yields CASRRRAPYDSPLHF.

This chain joins TRBV19 and TRBJ2-3; 10 positions agree with TRBD2. The CDR3 extends over 14 amino acids. V was pared by 6 bases and J by 3 bases, with 3 bases of the junction left unmatched. CDR1 and CDR2 from the germline V gene are LNHDA and SQIVND (reference sequence). The CDR3 DNA follows: TGTGCCAGTAGGGGACTAGCGAAAACAGATACGCAGTATTTT. Translating gives CASRGLAKTDTQYF.

The J gene is TRBJ2-7, the V gene TRBV6-1; D unresolved. Trimming took off 2 bases at V and 2 bases at J, with 7 bases between the two ends. CDR1 and CDR2 from the germline V gene are MNHNS and SASEGT. CDR3 length: 13 residues. In DNA, the CDR3 is TGTGCCAGCAGTGAAAACGGAGCCTACGAGCAGTACTTC. It specifies CASSENGAYEQYF.

V usage is TRBV6-6 and J usage is TRBJ1-5, with a possible D match to TRBD1 (5 bases). V gave up 6 bases and J gave up 7 bases, with 10 bases separating them. The germline V gene encodes CDR1 MNHNY and CDR2 SVGAGI (reference sequence). CDR3 length: 12 residues. CDR3: CASRDTEQPQHF. The CDR3 DNA is TGTGCCAGCAGGGACACAGAGCAGCCCCAGCATTTT.

The chain employs TRBV6-5 and TRBJ2-5, with D tentatively TRBD1 (6 bases). CDR3 length: 16 amino acids. Germline V lookup: CDR1 MNHEY, CDR2 SVGAGI. V lost 6 bases and J 2 bases, leaving 19 bases between the germline ends. CDR3 region: CASRDRPAGDQETQYF. The DNA of the CDR3 is TGTGCCAGCAGGGACCGACCGGCAGGGGATCAAGAGACCCAGTACTTC.

CDR3 DNA: TGCGCCAGCAGCTTGACAGGGCCCTACAAAGAGACCCAGTACTTC. Translation: CASSLTGPYKETQYF. This sequence joins TRBV5-1 and TRBJ2-5; D might be TRBD1 (6 bases). Germline-derived CDR1 and CDR2 are SGHRS and YFSETQ. The CDR3 is 15 amino acids. Trimming removed 1 base from V and 3 bases from J, with 13 bases in between. The full variable domain, its missing parts supplied by reference TRBV5-1 and TRBJ2-5, is KAGVTQTPRYLIKTRGQQVTLSCSPISGHRSVSWYQQTPGQGLQFLFEYFSETQRNKGNFPGRFSGRQFSNSRSEMNVSTLELGDSALYLCASSLTGPYKETQYFGPGTRLLVL.

J is TRBJ2-5 and V is TRBV19; 7 nucleotides match TRBD2. V was pared by 3 bases and J by 4 bases, with 23 bases of the junction left unmatched. CDR3 length: 20 residues. CDR1 LNHDA and CDR2 SQIVND come from the germline V gene (reference sequence). CDR3 DNA: TGTGCCAGTAGTATGTCCCTCCTTAGCGGACTAGGGGTGGTGGGAGAGACCCAGTACTTC. Translation: CASSMSLLSGLGVVGETQYF. The full variable domain, with the rest looked up from reference TRBV19 and TRBJ2-5, is DGGITQSPKYLFRKEGQNVTLSCEQNLNHDAMYWYRQDPGQGLRLIYYSQIVNDFQKGDIAEGYSVSREKKESFPLTVTSAQKNPTAFYLCASSMSLLSGLGVVGETQYFGPGTRLLVL.

In DNA, the CDR3 is TGTGCCAGCAAAGACAGGGGCGGACAGCCCCAGCATTTT. Translation gives CASKDRGGQPQHF. The chain couples TRBV6-2 or TRBV6-3 to TRBJ1-5; 8 bases align to TRBD1. V shed 7 bases, J shed 7 bases, and the junction held 6 bases outside the gene matches. The CDR3 spans 13 residues. CDR1 is MNHEY and CDR2 is SVGEGT in the germline V gene.

The rearrangement uses TRBV7-9 and TRBJ2-1; 7 bases are a match to TRBD1. CDR1 SEHNR and CDR2 FQNEAQ come from the germline V gene (reference sequence). The length of the CDR3 is 15 residues. With 2 bases clipped from V and 5 bases from J, the junction kept 6 bases outside the gene matches. The CDR3 protein is CASSLQQGPNNEQFF. In DNA, the CDR3 is TGTGCCAGCAGCTTACAACAGGGGCCCAACAATGAGCAGTTCTTC.

CDR3 sequence (DNA): TGTGCCAGCAGTTCTTCTGGGACTAGCGGTAGGGATAGGGACATTCAGTACTTC. Amino acid sequence: CASSSSGTSGRDRDIQYF. The V call is TRBV6-5, the J call TRBJ2-4; 11 bases agree with TRBD2. Germline trimming cut 4 bases from V and 8 bases from J; bases unmatched to any gene: 16. This CDR3 is built from 18 residues. Germline V gives CDR1 MNHEY, CDR2 SVGAGI.

Remarks on this clonotype: A read error may produce the germline difference seen at one junction end. The chain uses TRBV2 and TRBJ2-1; 7 nucleotides match TRBD2. The V gene's germline CDR1 is SNHLY and CDR2 FYNNEI. There are 15 residues in the CDR3. This CDR3 reads CASREGGSSYNEQFF. CDR3 sequence (DNA): TGTGCCAGCAGGGAAGGCGGGAGCTCCTACAACGAGCAGTTCTTC.